This TCR beta chain emerged from a study of tumor and adjacent non-tumor tissue in lung cancer. Three rounds of nested PCR, following a modified ARM-PCR protocol, produced the TCRbeta library. TCRdb recomputed calls from the multiplex PCR reads with MiXCR, one row per CDR3 protein. The sample includes around 99,000 distinct CDR3 sequences, more than 70% of them seen just once. CDR1 is MDHEN, CDR2 SYDVKM, per germline. CDR3 length: 16 amino acids. The template was RNA from unsorted bulk tissue. This clonotype was seen a single time. The antigen is not known. A much more abundant neighbour one base away suggests this may be a read error. Study-wide results and limits: Significantly higher TCR diversity was found in tumor than normal lung.

This chain links TRBV28 with TRBJ2-1; 9 bases agree with TRBD1. The clonotype was recovered from a woman aged 55-70 years with non-small cell lung cancer. The sequenced sample was lung tumor tissue. The CDR3 sequence: CASSILRTGDYSEQFF. The CDR3 coding sequence is TGTGCCAGCAGCATTTTGAGGACAGGGGACTACAGTGAGCAGTTCTTC.